These 3 T cell receptor beta chains originate from one sample sequenced in a study of blood T cells in healthy people across ages (dated by TCRdb to 2014 to 2015). The protocol used for the library was 5' RACE. The sample was run on an Illumina HiSeq 2500. The second PCR ran for about 7 to 11 cycles and used a J-beta primer mix along with a sample-barcoded 5' primer. The public reads were quality trimmed at Q25 with fastp and then assembled into clones with MiXCR by TCRdb, keeping productive beta chains. Each CDR3 protein appears once, grouped with its most common genes and DNA. Here the sample has 750,000 to 850,000 distinct CDR3 sequences; approximately 25% occur a single time. 3.7% of the sample is in the top ten clones. Another study also made use of these data, one on T cells of mothers and their children.

What was sequenced was blood. The receptors derive from a boy younger than 18 in good health.

The rearrangement uses TRBV7-8 and TRBJ2-1; 7 bases line up with TRBD2. TRBJ2-5 matches the DNA end more closely, so the J call is doubtful. The CDR3 spans 16 residues. CDR1 and CDR2 (germline): SGHVS, FQNEAQ. The DNA of the CDR3 is TGTGCCAGCAGCTTAGCCCCGGGAGGCGTGGGGGAGACCCAGTACTTC. It encodes CASSLAPGGVGETQYF.

The genes are TRBV10-3 and TRBJ2-7; a weak D match, TRBD2 (6 bases). The CDR3 length is 16 residues. The V and J ends lost 0 bases and 0 bases respectively, with 12 bases between them. CDR1 is ENHRY, CDR2 SYGVKD, per germline. This CDR3 reads CAISESGRQLSYEQYF. CDR3 bases: TGTGCCATCAGTGAGTCTGGGAGGCAACTCTCCTACGAGCAGTACTTC.

V usage is TRBV5-1 and J usage is TRBJ2-5; the D gene could be TRBD1 or TRBD2 (6 bases each). Germline-derived CDR1 and CDR2 are SGHRS and YFSETQ. The CDR3 length is 14 residues. Trimming left V 7 bases short and J 1 base short, with 14 bases between. DNA for the CDR3: TGCGCCAGCGGGGGGCAGGGAGGCCAAGAGACCCAGTACTTC. As protein: CASGGQGGQETQYF.